The next 22 T cell receptor beta chains were all read from a single sample in a study of T cells in localized non-small cell lung cancer. Sequenced by immunoSEQ multiplex PCR; TCRdb stores in-frame clones only, minus some. The sample yields about 11,000 clones, 29% seen once. The material sequenced was lung tumor tissue, taken before any cancer treatment. The receptors were sampled from a man aged 40-75 years with stage I lung adenocarcinoma.

The J gene is TRBJ1-1, the V gene TRBV18; D possibly corresponds to TRBD1 (5 bases). Trimming removed 2 bases at V and 4 bases at J, with 17 bases between. CDR1 KGHSH and CDR2 LQKENI come from the germline V gene. The CDR3 is 16 amino acids. Here the CDR3 DNA reads TGTGCCAGCTCACCAGGCCCGGCCGGGGGGGTCACTGAAGCTTTCTTT. As protein: CASSPGPAGGVTEAFF.

V is TRBV11-3 and J is TRBJ1-2, with unresolved D. The CDR3 consists of 16 residues. The germline V and J ends were trimmed by 3 bases and 6 bases, with 20 bases remaining between them. Germline V gives CDR1 SGHNT, CDR2 YENEEA. The CDR3 bases are TGTGCCAGCAGCTTGGCCGGTTGGAGGGATAGGAATGGCTACACCTTC. Amino acids: CASSLAGWRDRNGYTF.

V is TRBV11-3 and J is TRBJ1-1; 7 bases line up with TRBD1. The CDR3 is 14 residues long. Germline-derived CDR1 and CDR2 are SGHNT and YENEEA. Germline trimming cut 0 bases from V and 4 bases from J; bases unmatched to any gene: 2. The CDR3 spells CASSLEGGITEAFF. Written as DNA, the CDR3 is TGTGCCAGCAGCTTAGAAGGGGGCATCACTGAAGCTTTCTTT. The entire variable domain, with the rest obtained from reference TRBV11-3 and TRBJ1-1, is as follows: EAGVVQSPRYKIIEKKQPVAFWCNPISGHNTLYWYLQNLGQGPELLIRYENEEAVDDSQLPKDRFSAERLKGVDSTLKIQPAELGDSAVYLCASSLEGGITEAFFGQGTRLTVV.

This clone turned up a few times. The chain joins TRBV11-3 to TRBJ2-5, with 8 bases matching TRBD1. V trimming: 1 base; J trimming: 5 bases; junction bases outside the gene matches: 3. The CDR3 has 14 residues. Germline CDR1 is SGHNT and CDR2 is YENEEA. The CDR3 loop is CASSLGRTGETQYF. DNA of the CDR3: TGTGCCAGCAGCTTAGGTCGGACAGGGGAGACCCAGTACTTC.

J is TRBJ1-5 and V is TRBV6-8; no definite D call. The CDR3 has 14 amino acids. V lost 2 bases and J 6 bases, leaving 11 bases between the germline ends. Germline CDR1 reads MNHGY; CDR2 reads SAAAGT. CDR3 coding DNA: TGTGCCAGCAGTTACGAGGGAAGGTCTCAGCCCCAGCATTTT. Protein sequence: CASSYEGRSQPQHF.

As regards this clone: The sample contains more than one DNA sequence encoding this CDR3. The CDR3 region has the DNA TGTGCCAGCAGTCGACAGCTTAGCAATCAGCCCCAGCATTTT. Translated: CASSRQLSNQPQHF. V usage is TRBV6-8 and J usage is TRBJ1-5, with D perhaps TRBD1 (5 bases). Germline-derived CDR1 and CDR2 are MNHGY and SAAAGT. The CDR3 sequence is 14 residues long. The V end was cut by 5 bases, the J end by 0 bases, with 8 bases between.

This clone occurred a few times. CDR3 protein: CASSLVSGGYEQFF. The DNA for the CDR3 is TGTGCCAGCAGCTTAGTTTCGGGGGGCTATGAGCAGTTCTTC. This chain links TRBV7-2 with TRBJ2-1, with D perhaps TRBD2 (7 bases). This CDR3 spans 14 amino acids. Trimming left V 1 base short and J 8 bases short, with 12 bases between. Germline V gene lookup returns CDR1 SGHTA and CDR2 FQGNSA.

This clone was observed a few times. This chain links TRBV9 with TRBJ2-1; the match to TRBD2 covers 8 bases. Germline V CDR1 and CDR2: SGDLS, YYNGEE. V lost 3 bases to trimming and J lost 6 bases; unmatched junction nucleotides: 8. This CDR3 is 15 amino acids long. CDR3 in DNA: TGTGCCAGCAGCGCGCGGGAGGACAGTCTCAATGAGCAGTTCTTC. It translates to CASSAREDSLNEQFF.

The V call is TRBV29-1, the J call TRBJ2-5; D uncertain. This CDR3 has 12 residues. In germline, CDR1 is SQVTM, CDR2 ANQGSEA. V was clipped by 5 bases and J by 5 bases, with 12 bases between them. This chain's CDR3 is CSVIGSKETQYF. CDR3 DNA sequence: TGCAGCGTTATTGGTTCCAAGGAGACCCAGTACTTC.

There are a few counts of this clone. The chain links TRBV18 to TRBJ2-5, with 9 nucleotides matching TRBD1. Trimming at V came to 2 bases and at J to 5 bases, leaving 6 bases not matched to a gene. Per germline, CDR1 KGHSH and CDR2 LQKENI. The CDR3 consists of 15 residues. CDR3 sequence reads: CASSPGDRVLETQYF. In DNA form, the CDR3 reads TGTGCCAGCTCACCAGGGGACAGGGTCCTCGAGACCCAGTACTTC.

CDR3 sequence reads: CASRKTGVGFDEQFF. In DNA, the CDR3 is TGTGCCAGTAGGAAGACAGGGGTCGGATTTGATGAGCAGTTCTTC. The rearrangement uses TRBV19 and TRBJ2-1, with 8 bases identical to TRBD1. V shed 6 bases and J 8 bases; nucleotides not matched to a gene: 12. In germline, CDR1 is LNHDA, CDR2 SQIVND (reference sequence). This CDR3 has 15 amino acids.

The chain links TRBV19 to TRBJ1-1; D remains unclear. The CDR3 spans 11 residues. V was pared by 7 bases and J by 2 bases, with 5 bases between. From germline, CDR1 is LNHDA and CDR2 SQIVND (reference sequence). The CDR3 here is CASIGNTEAFF. The CDR3, as DNA: TGTGCCAGTATAGGTAACACTGAAGCTTTCTTT.

This clone has just a few counts. The chain uses TRBV9 and TRBJ2-1; 7 bases are a match to TRBD1. The germline CDR1 and CDR2 sequences are SGDLS and YYNGEE. This CDR3 spans 14 amino acids. Trimming took 4 bases from V and 5 from J; bases not matched to a gene: 6. The CDR3 DNA sequence: TGTGCCAGCAGCCCCTTTACAGGGGACAATGAGCAGTTCTTC. Residues: CASSPFTGDNEQFF.

The chain uses TRBV30 and TRBJ1-2, with D possibly TRBD1 on 5 matching bases. In germline, CDR1 is GTSNPN, CDR2 SVGIG (reference sequence). This CDR3 region has 11 residues. The V and J ends lost 7 bases and 8 bases respectively, with 14 bases between them. CDR3 nucleotides: TGTGCCTCCCCGGGGAGGGGCGGCTACACCTTC. It specifies CASPGRGGYTF.

This clone showed up just a few times. The V and J genes are TRBV11-3 and TRBJ1-6; tentatively, D is TRBD1 (5 bases). The V gene lost 5 bases and the J gene lost 9 bases, with 23 bases spanning the gap. This CDR3 spans 17 amino acids. Germline CDR1 reads SGHNT; CDR2 reads YENEEA. The CDR3 reads CASSGRTLVGGSSPLHF. The CDR3 DNA sequence: TGTGCCAGCAGCGGCAGGACACTCGTCGGGGGAAGTTCACCCCTCCACTTT.

This clone is medium-sized by share. This chain links TRBV9 with TRBJ2-7; D is possibly TRBD2 (6 bases). From germline, CDR1 is SGDLS and CDR2 YYNGEE. The CDR3 has 13 amino acids. Trimming pared 5 bases from V and 3 bases from J, leaving 12 bases between. The CDR3 loop is CASSDPGGYEQYF. CDR3 sequence (DNA): TGTGCCAGCAGTGACCCCGGGGGCTACGAGCAGTACTTC.

The chain couples TRBV29-1 to TRBJ1-2; possibly TRBD1 for D (5 bases). CDR1 and CDR2 from the germline V gene are SQVTM and ANQGSEA. The CDR3 has 12 residues. V lost 5 bases to trimming and J lost 3 bases, with 10 bases between them. CDR3 in amino acids: CSVSTADYGYTF. The DNA of the CDR3 is TGCAGCGTTTCGACAGCCGACTATGGCTACACCTTC.

This clone showed up just a few times. The genes are TRBV9 and TRBJ2-1; the D is unclear. The CDR3 is made up of 15 amino acids. Germline-derived CDR1 and CDR2 are SGDLS and YYNGEE. Trimming removed 0 bases from V and 2 bases from J, with 9 bases in between. The CDR3 spells CASSVVGSPYNEQFF. The CDR3 DNA is TGTGCCAGCAGCGTAGTGGGGTCTCCCTACAATGAGCAGTTCTTC.

This clone was counted only a few times. The gene calls are TRBV19 and TRBJ2-7; D uncertain. This CDR3 has 13 residues. Per germline, CDR1 LNHDA and CDR2 SQIVND (reference sequence). V was pared by 3 bases and J by 6 bases, with 12 bases between. CDR3 loop: CASSISGRSEQYF. The DNA for the CDR3 is TGTGCCAGTAGTATTTCGGGCCGGTCCGAGCAGTACTTC.

The V call is TRBV18, the J call TRBJ2-5; D might be TRBD1 (6 bases). V lost 5 bases, J lost 5 bases, and 9 bases lay in between. From germline, CDR1 is KGHSH and CDR2 LQKENI. This CDR3 contains 12 residues. The CDR3 DNA reads TGTGCCAGCTCAAAGGGGGAGGAGACCCAGTACTTC. It encodes CASSKGEETQYF. Filled out from reference TRBV18 and TRBJ2-5, the complete variable domain reads NAGVMQNPRHLVRRRGQEARLRCSPMKGHSHVYWYRQLPEEGLKFMVYLQKENIIDESGMPKERFSAEFPKEGPSILRIQQVVRGDSAAYFCASSKGEETQYFGPGTRLLVL.

The rearrangement links TRBV5-1 to TRBJ1-6; D perhaps matches TRBD1 (5 bases). Germline V gene data show CDR1 as SGHRS and CDR2 as YFSETQ. This CDR3 contains 14 residues. Trimming left V 0 bases short and J 7 bases short, with 8 bases between. CDR3 region: CASSLGQPNSPLHF. CDR3 DNA sequence: TGCGCCAGCAGCTTGGGACAGCCGAATTCACCCCTCCACTTT. The whole variable domain, filled in from reference TRBV5-1 and TRBJ1-6, reads KAGVTQTPRYLIKTRGQQVTLSCSPISGHRSVSWYQQTPGQGLQFLFEYFSETQRNKGNFPGRFSGRQFSNSRSEMNVSTLELGDSALYLCASSLGQPNSPLHFGNGTRLTVT.

This clone was seen only a few times. The chain employs TRBV11-3 and TRBJ2-2; D may be TRBD1 or TRBD2 (7 bases each). Trimming took 4 bases from V and 4 from J, leaving 16 bases between them. This CDR3 has 16 residues. Germline V gene sequence: CDR1 SGHNT, CDR2 YENEEA. The CDR3 region is CASSSGRGRVTGELFF. CDR3 DNA sequence: TGTGCCAGCAGCTCCGGCAGGGGGAGGGTCACCGGGGAGCTGTTTTTT. Supplemented by reference TRBV11-3 and TRBJ2-2, the full variable domain reads EAGVVQSPRYKIIEKKQPVAFWCNPISGHNTLYWYLQNLGQGPELLIRYENEEAVDDSQLPKDRFSAERLKGVDSTLKIQPAELGDSAVYLCASSSGRGRVTGELFFGEGSRLTVL.